The 29 T cell receptor beta chains reported below all come from one sample, sequenced in a study of technical replicates of blood from several donors. Some clones are missing from TCRdb's copy, which holds only in-frame ones; the method was immunoSEQ multiplex PCR. This table holds tens of thousands of clones, 95% to 98% found once. The sequencing sample was made of T cells isolated from PBMCs. Receptors were obtained from a human donor in good health.

The chain uses TRBV2 and TRBJ1-4; 10 bases are a match to TRBD1. Unmatched junction bases numbered 4, after V lost 4 bases and J lost 8 bases. The CDR3 runs to 14 residues. Germline V lookup: CDR1 SNHLY, CDR2 FYNNEI. In DNA form, the CDR3 reads TGTGCCAGCAGTGCGGACAGGGGGAACGAAAAACTGTTTTTT. As protein: CASSADRGNEKLFF.

V usage is TRBV11-2 and J usage is TRBJ2-7; possible D gene TRBD2, 6 bases. The CDR3 runs 13 residues. Germline CDR1 is SGHAT and CDR2 is FQNNGV. With 0 bases removed from V and 12 bases from J, the gap between germline ends came to 15 bases. The CDR3 region is CASSLDRDSTSYF. In DNA, the CDR3 is TGTGCCAGCAGCTTAGACCGGGACTCCACGTCGTACTTC.

The rearrangement uses TRBV11-2 and TRBJ2-1; 8 bases map to TRBD2. Germline-derived CDR1 and CDR2 are SGHAT and FQNNGV. After removal of 6 bases from V and 2 bases from J, the junction contained 3 bases not matched to a gene. CDR3 size: 14 residues. The DNA for the CDR3 is TGTGCCAGCAGTCGGGGGGGCCCCTACAATGAGCAGTTCTTC. It encodes CASSRGGPYNEQFF.

The chain recombines TRBV2 with TRBJ2-7; no firm D call. CDR3 length equals 13 residues. Between the trimmed V and J ends, which lost 3 bases and 3 bases, there was a span of 9 bases. Looked up from germline, CDR1 is SNHLY and CDR2 is FYNNEI. The CDR3 protein is CASSDELVYEQYF. The CDR3 coding sequence is TGTGCCAGCAGTGATGAGCTAGTCTACGAGCAGTACTTC.

The V and J genes are TRBV28 and TRBJ2-5, with 14 bases that match TRBD2. Germline V CDR1 and CDR2: MDHEN, SYDVKM. The J segment lost 4 bases and the V segment lost 6 bases, leaving 13 bases of the junction unmatched. The CDR3 covers 18 residues. CDR3 nucleotide sequence: TGTGCCAGCAGCGGCACCTTGGGACTAGCGGGAGTAGGAGAGACCCAGTACTTC. This gives the protein CASSGTLGLAGVGETQYF.

As regards this clone: The junction departs from germline at one end; a sequencing error may be responsible. V is TRBV7-7 and J is TRBJ2-2; weak D call: TRBD1 (6 bases). Per the germline V gene, CDR1 is SSHAT and CDR2 is FNYEAQ (reference sequence). The CDR3 runs 16 residues. The CDR3 sequence: CASSLGHRVGTGELFF. The CDR3 DNA sequence: TGTGCTAGCAGCTTAGGGCACAGGGTCGGCACCGGGGAGCTGTTTTTT.

The chain has TRBV19 and TRBJ2-7; 8 bases are a match to TRBD1. CDR1 and CDR2 from the germline V gene are LNHDA and SQIVND (reference sequence). The V gene end was trimmed by 4 bases and the J gene end by 3 bases; junction bases not matched to a gene: 8. This CDR3 is built from 15 residues. Here the CDR3 DNA reads TGTGCCAGTAGTACCCGCGGACAGGGCATCTACGAGCAGTACTTC. Translation gives CASSTRGQGIYEQYF.

The V and J genes are TRBV29-1 and TRBJ2-3; TRBD2 is a possible D gene (6 bases). The CDR3 consists of 15 residues. Germline loops: CDR1 SQVTM, CDR2 ANQGSEA. Trimming removed 6 bases at V and 0 bases at J, with 16 bases between. This CDR3 is CSVVGGPQSTDTQYF. CDR3 DNA sequence: TGCAGCGTAGTCGGGGGTCCTCAGAGCACAGATACGCAGTATTTT.

The chain is built from TRBV11-3 and TRBJ2-1, with D possibly being TRBD2 (7 bases). CDR1 SGHNT and CDR2 YENEEA come from the germline V gene. CDR3 size: 15 residues. Trimming cost V 5 bases and J 8 bases, with 19 bases left between them. This CDR3 reads CASSRKWGGADEQFF. In DNA form, the CDR3 reads TGTGCCAGCAGCCGAAAGTGGGGGGGCGCGGATGAGCAGTTCTTC.

The chain recombines TRBV12-5 with TRBJ2-1; 8 bases fit TRBD2. CDR3 length: 16 residues. After removal of 6 bases from V and 4 bases from J, the junction contained 11 bases not matched to a gene. Germline V gene sequence: CDR1 LGHNT, CDR2 FRNRAP. CDR3 nucleotides: TGTGCTAGTGGGCCCAGCGGGAGTAACAGGTACAATGAGCAGTTCTTC. This gives the protein CASGPSGSNRYNEQFF.

V and J are TRBV4-2 and TRBJ2-5, with 8 positions matching TRBD1. This CDR3 has 15 amino acids. With 1 base clipped from V and 2 bases from J, the junction kept 3 bases outside the gene matches. Germline CDR1 reads LGHNA; CDR2 reads YNFKEQ. In DNA form, the CDR3 reads TGTGCCAGCAGCCAAGGGAACAGGGGGCAAGAGACCCAGTACTTC. This codes for CASSQGNRGQETQYF.

This clone was recorded only once. The chain's CDR3 is CASSLAADTETQYF. In nucleotides, the CDR3 is TGCGCCAGCAGCTTGGCAGCAGACACAGAGACCCAGTACTTC. The chain is built from TRBV5-1 and TRBJ2-5; no clear D gene. The CDR3 loop spans 14 amino acids. Trimming cost V 0 bases and J 4 bases, with 10 bases left between them. Germline loops: CDR1 SGHRS, CDR2 YFSETQ.

The V call is TRBV4-1, the J call TRBJ1-1; 10 positions match TRBD1. V was pared by 1 base and J by 5 bases, with 7 bases of the junction left unmatched. The germline V gene has CDR1 MGHRA and CDR2 YSYEKL. The CDR3 sequence is 16 residues long. The CDR3 spells CASSQGTGGIRTEAFF. CDR3 sequence (DNA): TGCGCCAGCAGCCAAGGGACAGGGGGGATCCGGACTGAAGCTTTCTTT.

The rearrangement links TRBV7-2 to TRBJ1-1, with D possibly matching TRBD1 (6 bases). V lost 6 bases, J lost 5 bases, and 22 bases lay in between. CDR1 is SGHTA and CDR2 is FQGNSA in the germline V gene. The CDR3 runs 16 residues. The CDR3 coding sequence is TGTGCCAGCAGTCCCTTTGGACAGCATGGGTGGACTGAAGCTTTCTTT. Its protein is CASSPFGQHGWTEAFF. The full variable domain, with the rest looked up from reference TRBV7-2 and TRBJ1-1, is GAGVSQSPSNKVTEKGKDVELRCDPISGHTALYWYRQSLGQGLEFLIYFQGNSAPDKSGLPSDRFSAERTGGSVSTLTIQRTQQEDSAVYLCASSPFGQHGWTEAFFGQGTRLTVV.

Here the CDR3 reads CASSDRTADTQYF. The DNA for the CDR3 is TGTGCCAGCAGTGACAGGACAGCAGATACGCAGTATTTT. The gene calls are TRBV6-4 and TRBJ2-3; perhaps TRBD1 as D (6 bases). Trimming removed 2 bases from V and 4 bases from J, with 7 bases in between. CDR3 size: 13 residues. Germline V gene data show CDR1 as MRHNA and CDR2 as SNTAGT.

In this sample, this clone turned up once. The rearrangement links TRBV10-3 to TRBJ2-2, with 7 bases that match TRBD1. Germline V gives CDR1 ENHRY, CDR2 SYGVKD. The J segment lost 2 bases and the V segment lost 4 bases, leaving 7 bases of the junction unmatched. This CDR3 has 16 amino acids. CDR3 amino acids: CAISGPGTDNTGELFF. Written as DNA, the CDR3 is TGTGCCATCAGTGGGCCGGGGACAGATAACACCGGGGAGCTGTTTTTT.

The rearrangement joins TRBV27 to TRBJ1-5, with 8 bases that match TRBD1. From germline, CDR1 is MNHEY and CDR2 SMNVEV (reference sequence). This CDR3 is built from 14 residues. Trimming took 2 bases from V and 3 from J; bases not matched to a gene: 0. The CDR3 here is CASSLQGANQPQHF. The CDR3, as DNA: TGTGCCAGCAGTTTACAGGGGGCCAATCAGCCCCAGCATTTT.

The chain links TRBV6-5 to TRBJ1-1; a weak D match, TRBD1 (6 bases). The CDR3 runs 14 residues. V lost 6 bases and J 5 bases, leaving 16 bases between the germline ends. The V gene's germline CDR1 is MNHEY and CDR2 SVGAGI. The CDR3 here is CASSPTGSGTEAFF. In DNA, the CDR3 is TGTGCCAGCAGCCCAACAGGGTCGGGTACTGAAGCTTTCTTT.

The chain recombines TRBV6-5 with TRBJ2-7; D is uncertain. In germline, CDR1 is MNHEY, CDR2 SVGAGI. V lost 8 bases to trimming and J lost 3 bases, with 8 bases between them. The CDR3 length is 11 residues. CDR3 sequence (DNA): TGTGCCAGCTCCAGGAACTACGAGCAGTACTTC. Its translation is CASSRNYEQYF.

This rearrangement joins TRBV15 to TRBJ1-2; D remains unclear. Germline CDR1 is LNHNV and CDR2 is YYDKDF (reference sequence). The CDR3 loop spans 16 amino acids. Trimming left V 0 bases short and J 4 bases short, with 15 bases between. The CDR3 nucleotides read TGTGCCACCAGCAGAGATTTTAAAGTTGGAGCCTATGGCTACACCTTC. Protein: CATSRDFKVGAYGYTF.

This chain links TRBV7-9 with TRBJ2-7, with TRBD1 as a possible D gene (5 bases). CDR1 and CDR2 (germline): SEHNR, FQNEAQ (reference sequence). The CDR3 contains 14 residues. V lost 1 base and J 11 bases, leaving 18 bases between the germline ends. In DNA, the CDR3 is TGTGCCAGCAGCTTAGGTGGATGGGGCAGCGCCAAGTACTTC. Encoded protein: CASSLGGWGSAKYF.

This rearrangement joins TRBV27 to TRBJ1-4; perhaps TRBD1 as D (5 bases). Germline V gene lookup returns CDR1 MNHEY and CDR2 SMNVEV (reference sequence). V shed 0 bases and J shed 6 bases, with 8 bases lying between them. The CDR3 consists of 14 residues. This CDR3 reads CASSLSRTYEKLFF. The CDR3 nucleotides are TGTGCCAGCAGTTTATCCCGGACATATGAAAAACTGTTTTTT.

On this clone: One end of the junction is discordant with germline, which a read error may explain. CDR3 sequence: CASSSDRNTEAFF. CDR3 nucleotides: TGTGCTAGCAGCTCGGACAGGAACACTGAAGCTTTCTTT. This chain joins TRBV7-7 and TRBJ1-1, with D perhaps TRBD1 (6 bases). The germline V gene has CDR1 SSHAT and CDR2 FNYEAQ (reference sequence). This CDR3 has 13 residues. Combining the CDR3 with reference TRBV7-7 and TRBJ1-1 gives the whole variable domain GAGVSQSPRYKVTKRGQDVTLRCDPISSHATLYWYQQALGQGPEFLTYFNYEAQPDKSGLPSDRFSAERPEGSISTLTIQRTEQRDSAMYRCASSSDRNTEAFFGQGTRLTVV.

V usage is TRBV10-2 and J usage is TRBJ1-2; D possibly corresponds to TRBD1 (5 bases). Germline lookup yields CDR1 WSHSY and CDR2 SAAADI. V dropped 7 bases and J dropped 6 bases, with 27 bases sitting between them. The CDR3 is 17 residues long. CDR3 in amino acids: CASNYGLGPGLIHGYTF. CDR3 nucleotides: TGCGCCAGCAATTATGGTTTGGGGCCGGGACTTATACATGGCTACACCTTC.

The chain employs TRBV30 and TRBJ1-1; 8 nucleotides align to TRBD1. The CDR3 extends over 13 amino acids. Germline V CDR1 and CDR2: GTSNPN, SVGIG (reference sequence). Trimming at V came to 3 bases and at J to 5 bases, leaving 5 bases not matched to a gene. The CDR3 nucleotides read TGTGCCTGGAGGACAGGGGCGACAACTGAAGCTTTCTTT. Its translation: CAWRTGATTEAFF.

The V gene is TRBV19, the J gene TRBJ2-7, with D possibly TRBD2 on 6 matching bases. V was pared by 4 bases and J by 0 bases, with 10 bases between. The CDR3 extends over 14 amino acids. Per the germline V gene, CDR1 is LNHDA and CDR2 is SQIVND (reference sequence). CDR3 in DNA: TGTGCCAGTAGTAGAGGGGAGGTCTCCTACGAGCAGTACTTC. It yields the protein CASSRGEVSYEQYF.

The chain uses TRBV11-2 and TRBJ1-2, with D perhaps matching TRBD1 (5 bases). CDR3 length equals 13 residues. Trimming pared 2 bases from V and 4 bases from J, leaving 8 bases between. From germline, CDR1 is SGHAT and CDR2 FQNNGV. The CDR3 spells CASSLQGVYGYTF. The CDR3 DNA reads as TGTGCCAGCAGCTTACAGGGCGTCTATGGCTACACCTTC.

The V gene is TRBV5-1, the J gene TRBJ2-5, with 11 nucleotides matching TRBD1. Trimming took 5 bases from V and 3 from J; bases not matched to a gene: 0. The CDR3 runs 13 residues. Germline values: CDR1 SGHRS, CDR2 YFSETQ. This chain's CDR3 is CASRGQGEETQYF. In nucleotides, the CDR3 is TGCGCCAGCAGGGGACAGGGGGAAGAGACCCAGTACTTC.

The rearrangement uses TRBV29-1 and TRBJ2-3, with 14 positions matching TRBD2. The germline V gene has CDR1 SQVTM and CDR2 ANQGSEA. J was trimmed by 5 bases and V by 6 bases; bases with no gene match: 7. The CDR3 totals 15 residues. The CDR3 loop is CSVPGLAGVGDTQYF. The CDR3 bases are TGCAGCGTGCCGGGACTAGCGGGAGTTGGAGATACGCAGTATTTT.